This T cell receptor beta chain was recovered during a study of blood T cells in healthy people across ages. Study conclusions and caveats: Estimates of total diversity, which came from one million sequenced T cells, were considered to be underestimates. Among T cells, TCR beta diversity per million cells dropped roughly linearly as age rose.

The CDR3 contains 19 residues. With 0 bases clipped from V and 4 bases from J, the junction kept 17 bases outside the gene matches. Germline loops: CDR1 DFQATT, CDR2 SNEGSKA (reference sequence). With respect to this clonotype: What it recognizes is unknown.

Together with a sample-barcoded 5' primer, a J-beta primer mix was included in a second PCR lasting roughly 6 to 12 cycles. Each cDNA was tagged by a template-switch adaptor containing 12 random nucleotides. TCRdb redid the calling of the 5' RACE reads with MiXCR, one entry per CDR3 protein. Of 1.5 million to 2 million distinct CDR3 sequences listed, approximately 32% were seen once; the top ten hold around 10%. This receptor was identified in a woman aged 25 to 39 in good health. This chain links TRBV20-1 with TRBJ2-5, with 10 bases matching TRBD2. The sequencing input was blood. The CDR3 region is CSARDLREDSGRIGETQYF. The CDR3 bases are TGCAGTGCTAGAGACCTCCGCGAGGATAGCGGGAGGATAGGAGAGACCCAGTACTTC.